The subject of this entry is one T cell receptor (beta chain). Its antigen is as yet unknown. The sample comes from a study of CD8+ T cells in alopecia areata. Across the study: Treatment of the treated patients consisted of oral tofacitinib, 5 to 10 mg twice daily. Treatment with tofacitinib (6 to 18 months) was followed by 6 months off drug.

Trimming cost V 4 bases and J 9 bases, with 11 bases left between them. The CDR3 loop spans 11 amino acids. Germline lookup yields CDR1 GTSNPN and CDR2 SVGIG (reference sequence). Reverse transcribed after extraction, RNA yielded cDNA as the sequencing template. TCRdb's table, derived via immunoSEQ multiplex PCR, lists solely in-frame clones and lacks some. In the table there are some 200,000 clones, more than 45% of which are singletons. Regarding treatment: oral pan-JAK inhibitor, 5-10 mg twice daily. Overall study results and limits: Affected lesional scalp, above all in alopecia totalis/universalis, was more clonal than normal scalp. Tofacitinib did not eliminate many expanded lesional clones from scalp or blood.

The source is a human donor with alopecia areata. The rearrangement links TRBV30 to TRBJ2-3; D is undetermined. Sequencing used CD4+ T cells sorted from blood, obtained at week 4, from a patient treated with tofacitinib. The CDR3 is CAWNVGDTQYF. The DNA of the CDR3 is TGTGCCTGGAACGTAGGAGACACGCAGTATTTT.